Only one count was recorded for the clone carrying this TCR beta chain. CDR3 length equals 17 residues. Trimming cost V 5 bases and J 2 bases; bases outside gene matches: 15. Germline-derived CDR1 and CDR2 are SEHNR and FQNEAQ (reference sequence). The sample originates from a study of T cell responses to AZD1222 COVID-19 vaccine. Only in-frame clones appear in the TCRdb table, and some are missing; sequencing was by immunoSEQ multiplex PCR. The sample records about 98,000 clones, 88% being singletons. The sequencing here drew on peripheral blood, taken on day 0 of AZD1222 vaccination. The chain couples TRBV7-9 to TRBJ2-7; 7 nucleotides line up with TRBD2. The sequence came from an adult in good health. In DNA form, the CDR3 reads TGTGCCAGCAGCCGAACAGTGGGGGGGAGTAAGACCTACGAGCAGTACTTC. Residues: CASSRTVGGSKTYEQYF.